The clone carrying this TCR beta chain showed up many times. With 5 bases removed from V and 7 bases from J, the gap between germline ends came to 18 bases. The germline V gene has CDR1 SGHVS and CDR2 FQNEAQ. The CDR3 contains 15 residues. Each CDR3 protein gets one entry after TCRdb re-called the 5' RACE reads with MiXCR. The sample records 50,000 to 70,000 distinct CDR3 sequences, roughly 20% being singletons. Treg sorting used a CD4+CD25+CD127-/low gate. J is TRBJ1-5 and V is TRBV7-8; D might be TRBD1 (6 bases). The sequenced sample consisted of tumor-infiltrating Tregs sorted from the breast tumor. This TCR derives from a female donor with breast cancer. CDR3 nucleotides: TGTGCCAGCAGCAGAGCACAGGGTCGAGGGCAGCCCCAGCATTTT. Residues: CASSRAQGRGQPQHF.